The sequence of this TCR beta chain was determined in a study of T-cell reconstitution after alpha-beta-depleted transplantation in children. General study points: Surviving thymic progenitors and recipient T cells were the source of high TCRbeta diversity at day 60 in some patients. In patients about two months after transplant, alpha-beta T cells reportedly arose from several hundred expanded graft clones.

Comment on this clonotype: Antigen: not known.

The V end was cut by 3 bases, the J end by 0 bases, with 12 bases between. The CDR3 totals 14 residues. Germline CDR1 GTSNPN, CDR2 SVGIG (reference sequence). Preparation of the TCRbeta library used unique molecular identifiers. TCRdb passed the PCR reads through MiXCR, listing each CDR3 protein once. This sample has about 350,000 distinct CDR3 sequences; 15% to 20% occur once, and the top ten carry approximately 44%. V gene TRBV30 combines with J gene TRBJ2-7, with D possibly matching TRBD1 (6 bases). The TCR comes from a male patient aged 2-10 years who had a stem cell transplant for acute lymphoblastic leukemia, so the T cells may come from the graft donor. The sequencing here drew on PBMCs, mostly from graft donor cells, taken 360 days after TCRalphabeta/CD19-depleted stem cell transplant. The CDR3 protein is CAWRRGGNSYEQYF. The DNA for the CDR3 is TGTGCCTGGAGGCGAGGGGGAAACTCCTACGAGCAGTACTTC. The full variable domain, its missing parts supplied by reference TRBV30 and TRBJ2-7, is SQTIHQWPATLVQPVGSPLSLECTVEGTSNPNLYWYRQAAGRGLQLLFYSVGIGQISSEVPQNLSASRPQDRQFILSSKKLLLSDSGFYLCAWRRGGNSYEQYFGPGTRLTVT.